This T cell receptor beta chain is from a study of cytomegalovirus exposure and HLA in healthy donors. Study outcomes and limitations: Cytomegalovirus-associated TCR beta chains were listed, numbering under 200. Within the 120 validation repertoires, first-cohort TCR clusters tended to co-occur, according to a later analysis. In vitro work confirmed that a few CMV-associated chains recognize CMV antigens.

Profiled with immunoSEQ multiplex PCR; TCRdb holds only in-frame clones, not every one. The table has some 260,000 clones, roughly 87% seen once. The germline V gene has CDR1 SNHLY and CDR2 FYNNEI. V dropped 5 bases and J dropped 2 bases, with 9 bases sitting between them. The CDR3 contains 14 residues. Of note for this clone: Its antigen remains unidentified.

Material: PBMCs. The TCR was taken from a man aged 18 to 30 in good health and CMV-seropositive. V gene TRBV2 combines with J gene TRBJ2-2; D not resolved. The CDR3 protein is CASSRLGNTGELFF. In DNA form, the CDR3 reads TGTGCCAGCAGTAGGTTGGGCAACACCGGGGAGCTGTTTTTT.